This T cell receptor (beta chain) stems from a study of blood T cell repertoires in COVID-19. Study context: PBMCs, B-cell-depleted T cells, or T cells provided the cDNA or gDNA that made up the material.

Original processing notes: By means of reference gene primer amplification, nucleated cell counts were estimated. The table came from immunoSEQ multiplex PCR; TCRdb's copy has only in-frame clones and leaves some out. For V, J and clone size, that table is used; D and trimming come from the DNA. The data contain about 270,000 clones, roughly nine tenths of them singletons. Enrollees, roughly 18 to 95 years old, lived in about two dozen US areas. In Cohort 3, a recovered donor had either two negative PCRs, clearance, or symptom resolution. Sequencing was done on a sample of PBMCs or T cells enriched from blood (not recorded which). The receptor's source is a woman younger than 35 who had recovered from COVID-19.

The CDR3 nucleotides read TGTGCCAGTAGATTAACAGGGGGGTGGGATCAGCCCCAGCATTTT. Encoded protein: CASRLTGGWDQPQHF. The rearrangement joins TRBV19 to TRBJ1-5; 8 bases are a match to TRBD1. The CDR3 runs 15 residues. Germline-derived CDR1 and CDR2 are LNHDA and SQIVND (reference sequence). Losses at the gene ends were 6 bases for V and 5 bases for J; bases not matched to a gene: 9.